Reported below is one TCR beta chain. Antigen unknown. This entry belongs to a study of cytomegalovirus exposure and HLA in healthy donors. Study-wide context: There were fewer than 130 million unique TCR beta sequences, drawn from 180 million or so T cells, in an earlier analysis.

The study ran its PCR with 60 Vbeta and 13 Jbeta primers. Assay: immunoSEQ multiplex PCR; the TCRdb copy retains only in-frame clones and omits some. The data show 170,000 or so clones, 84% seen once. Study results and caveats: Reportedly, cytomegalovirus status was diagnosed with high sensitivity and specificity. Most TCRs appeared rarely, but some public TCRs recurred in many donors. TCR beta sequences numbering over 15,000 were associated with HLA alleles at 0.05 false discovery rate in a later analysis.

V shed 2 bases, J shed 2 bases, and the junction held 4 bases outside the gene matches. The germline CDR1 and CDR2 sequences are MNHEY and SMNVEV (reference sequence). The CDR3 totals 15 residues. Sequencing was carried out using PBMCs. The chain carries TRBV27 and TRBJ2-7, with 9 bases fitting TRBD2. The receptor comes from a girl between 10 and 17 years old in good health and CMV-seropositive. In DNA, the CDR3 is TGTGCCAGCAGTTTAAGCCTAGCGGGGACCTACGAGCAGTACTTC. Its protein product is CASSLSLAGTYEQYF.